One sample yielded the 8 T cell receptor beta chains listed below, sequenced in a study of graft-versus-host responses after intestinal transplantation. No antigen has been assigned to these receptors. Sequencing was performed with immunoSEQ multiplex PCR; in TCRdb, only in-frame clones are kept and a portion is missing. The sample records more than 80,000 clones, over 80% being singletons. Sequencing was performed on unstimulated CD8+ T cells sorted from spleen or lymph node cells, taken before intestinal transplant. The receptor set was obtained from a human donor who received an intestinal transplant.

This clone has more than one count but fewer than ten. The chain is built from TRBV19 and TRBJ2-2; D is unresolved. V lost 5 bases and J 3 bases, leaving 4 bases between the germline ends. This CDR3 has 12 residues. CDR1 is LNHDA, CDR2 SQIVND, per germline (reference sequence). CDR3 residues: CASSWDTGELFF. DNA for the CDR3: TGTGCCAGTAGTTGGGACACCGGGGAGCTGTTTTTT.

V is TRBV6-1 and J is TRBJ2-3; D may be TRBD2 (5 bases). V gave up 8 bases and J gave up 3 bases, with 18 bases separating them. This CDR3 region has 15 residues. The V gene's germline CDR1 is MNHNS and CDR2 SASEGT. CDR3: CASLGGLLVTDTQYF. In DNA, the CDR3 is TGTGCCAGCCTCGGCGGACTGCTGGTAACAGATACGCAGTATTTT.

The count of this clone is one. The DNA of the CDR3 is TGTGCCAGCAGCCAAGGACAGGGAGCCTACGAGCAGTACTTC. It is translated as CASSQGQGAYEQYF. The rearrangement uses TRBV9 and TRBJ2-7; 8 bases are shared with TRBD1. The V gene's germline CDR1 is SGDLS and CDR2 YYNGEE. The CDR3 has 14 amino acids. J was trimmed by 2 bases and V by 4 bases; bases with no gene match: 5.

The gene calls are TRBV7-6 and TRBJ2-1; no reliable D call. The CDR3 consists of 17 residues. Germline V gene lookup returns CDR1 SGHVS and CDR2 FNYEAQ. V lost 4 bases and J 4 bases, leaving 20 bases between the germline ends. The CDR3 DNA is TGTGCCAGCAGCTCCCTACCCCAGCCGCCTTCTTACAATGAGCAGTTCTTC. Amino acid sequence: CASSSLPQPPSYNEQFF.

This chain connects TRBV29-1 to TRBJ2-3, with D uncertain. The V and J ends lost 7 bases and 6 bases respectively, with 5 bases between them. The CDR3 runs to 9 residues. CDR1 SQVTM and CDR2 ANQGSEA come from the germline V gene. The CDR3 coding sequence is TGCAGCGGCGGTGATACGCAGTATTTT. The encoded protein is CSGGDTQYF.

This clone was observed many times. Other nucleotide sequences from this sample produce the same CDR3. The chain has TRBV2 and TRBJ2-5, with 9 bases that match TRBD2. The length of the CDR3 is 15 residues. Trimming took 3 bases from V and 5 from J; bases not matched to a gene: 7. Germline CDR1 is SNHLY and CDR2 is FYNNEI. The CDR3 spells CASSEGGGAAETQYF. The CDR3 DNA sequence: TGTGCCAGCAGTGAGGGCGGGGGGGCCGCGGAGACCCAGTACTTC.

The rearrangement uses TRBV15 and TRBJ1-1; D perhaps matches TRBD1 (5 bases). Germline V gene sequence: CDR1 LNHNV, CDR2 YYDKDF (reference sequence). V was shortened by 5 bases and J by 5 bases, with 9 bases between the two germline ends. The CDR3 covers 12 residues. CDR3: CATSPWGTEAFF. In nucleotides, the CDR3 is TGTGCCACCAGCCCTTGGGGGACTGAAGCTTTCTTT. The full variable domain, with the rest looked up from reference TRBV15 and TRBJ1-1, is DAMVIQNPRYQVTQFGKPVTLSCSQTLNHNVMYWYQQKSSQAPKLLFHYYDKDFNNEADTPDNFQSRRPNTSFCFLDIRSPGLGDTAMYLCATSPWGTEAFFGQGTRLTVV.

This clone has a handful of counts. The CDR3 reads CASAFSRGGGETQYF. CDR3 bases: TGTGCCAGCGCCTTCTCCCGGGGGGGCGGGGAGACCCAGTACTTC. This chain links TRBV6-5 with TRBJ2-5; 8 bases are a match to TRBD2. This CDR3 is built from 15 residues. The ends lost 8 bases at V and 5 bases at J; junction bases unmatched: 13. Germline V gene lookup returns CDR1 MNHEY and CDR2 SVGAGI.